The 11 T cell receptor beta chains below all came from one sample that was sequenced in a study of cytomegalovirus exposure and HLA in healthy donors. The PCR contained 60 Vbeta and 13 Jbeta primers. Method: immunoSEQ multiplex PCR; TCRdb's copy keeps in-frame clones and lacks some. This table has some 40,000 clones, over 70% appearing once. The sequenced sample consisted of PBMCs. The receptors come from a man younger than 40 in good health and CMV-seronegative.

DNA of the CDR3: TGTGCCAGCTCACCACCATCGCCGGGAGGAGGCTACACCTTC. This translates into CASSPPSPGGGYTF. The rearrangement links TRBV18 to TRBJ1-2, with D hard to call. V was cut by 0 bases and J by 8 bases, with 13 bases left in between. Germline loops: CDR1 KGHSH, CDR2 LQKENI. The CDR3 covers 14 residues. Combining the CDR3 with reference TRBV18 and TRBJ1-2 gives the whole variable domain NAGVMQNPRHLVRRRGQEARLRCSPMKGHSHVYWYRQLPEEGLKFMVYLQKENIIDESGMPKERFSAEFPKEGPSILRIQQVVRGDSAAYFCASSPPSPGGGYTFGSGTRLTVV.

This clone was seen a single time. This chain links TRBV5-1 with TRBJ2-6, with 9 bases aligning to TRBD2. The CDR3 extends over 17 amino acids. V was pared by 1 base and J by 3 bases, with 5 bases of the junction left unmatched. Germline V gene data show CDR1 as SGHRS and CDR2 as YFSETQ. In nucleotides, the CDR3 is TGCGCCAGCAGCTTGACTAGCGGGTCCCTTGGGGCCAACGTCCTGACTTTC. This gives the protein CASSLTSGSLGANVLTF.

The J gene is TRBJ1-1, the V gene TRBV12-5; D may be TRBD1 (6 bases). Germline values: CDR1 LGHNT, CDR2 FRNRAP. CDR3 length equals 15 residues. Trimming removed 5 bases at V and 4 bases at J, with 17 bases between. The CDR3 loop reads CASGLKKGERTEAFF. For the CDR3, the DNA is TGTGCTAGTGGTCTGAAAAAGGGGGAGCGCACTGAAGCTTTCTTT.

The chain uses TRBV29-1 and TRBJ2-2; a weak D match, TRBD2 (6 bases). Per the germline V gene, CDR1 is SQVTM and CDR2 is ANQGSEA. Trimming took off 4 bases at V and 1 base at J, with 13 bases between the two ends. This CDR3 region has 15 residues. CDR3 in DNA: TGCAGCGTTGTCGGCGGGGCCCTGAACACCGGGGAGCTGTTTTTT. Residues: CSVVGGALNTGELFF.

This clone was picked up a small number of times. In DNA form, the CDR3 reads TGTGCCAGCAACCAAGGACTTCTTAATGGCTACACCTTC. It encodes CASNQGLLNGYTF. The chain combines TRBV6-6 with TRBJ1-2; D unresolved. Trimming took 7 bases from V and 6 from J, leaving 15 bases between them. The CDR3 runs to 13 residues. Germline CDR1 and CDR2: MNHNY and SVGAGI (reference sequence).

This clone showed up just a few times. The chain recombines TRBV5-5 with TRBJ2-7, with 8 bases that match TRBD1. Trimming took 2 bases from V and 0 from J; bases not matched to a gene: 4. CDR1 is SGHKS and CDR2 is YYEKEE in the germline V gene (reference sequence). There are 15 residues in the CDR3. For the CDR3, the DNA is TGTGCCAGCAGCTTTCGGCAGGGGGCCTCCTACGAGCAGTACTTC. It yields the protein CASSFRQGASYEQYF.

The gene calls are TRBV14 and TRBJ1-2; TRBD1 is a possible D gene (5 bases). This CDR3 contains 14 residues. CDR1 and CDR2 from the germline V gene are SGHDN and FVKESK. Trimming shortened V by 5 bases and J by 6 bases, and 16 bases separated the two germline ends. CDR3 bases: TGTGCCAGCAGCGAAAGGGGATACTGGAATGGCTACACCTTC. This translates into CASSERGYWNGYTF.

This clone has only one observation. One end of the junction varies from germline; a read error may be responsible. The V and J genes are TRBV18 and TRBJ2-7; 7 bases align to TRBD1. The CDR3 sequence is 15 residues long. Germline V lookup: CDR1 KGHSH, CDR2 LQKENI. The CDR3, as DNA: TGTGCCAGCTCTCCACAATCAACACAGGGGTTCGAGCAGTACTTC. Amino acid sequence: CASSPQSTQGFEQYF.

The chain employs TRBV5-8 and TRBJ1-6; tentative D call: TRBD1 (6 bases). The V gene lost 3 bases and the J gene lost 7 bases, with 20 bases spanning the gap. Germline values: CDR1 SGHTS, CDR2 YDEGEE. The length of the CDR3 is 17 residues. The CDR3 DNA reads TGTGCCAGCAGCTGGGCCAACAGGGCTCATCTGAATTCACCCCTCCACTTT. Encoded protein: CASSWANRAHLNSPLHF.

The chain employs TRBV11-2 and TRBJ2-3, with 10 positions matching TRBD1. V gave up 4 bases and J gave up 2 bases; unmatched junction bases: 12. Germline V gene data show CDR1 as SGHAT and CDR2 as FQNNGV. CDR3 length: 18 amino acids. CDR3 nucleotide sequence: TGTGCCAGCAGCTCGGGATTCCGGGACAGGGGTACCACAGATACGCAGTATTTT. Translation gives CASSSGFRDRGTTDTQYF.

V and J are TRBV5-1 and TRBJ2-3; 9 nucleotides line up with TRBD2. The CDR3 spans 17 residues. J was trimmed by 3 bases and V by 0 bases; bases with no gene match: 8. In germline, CDR1 is SGHRS, CDR2 YFSETQ. CDR3 DNA: TGCGCCAGCAGCTTGGGCGGTGGGACTAGCAAGACAGATACGCAGTATTTT. It encodes CASSLGGGTSKTDTQYF.